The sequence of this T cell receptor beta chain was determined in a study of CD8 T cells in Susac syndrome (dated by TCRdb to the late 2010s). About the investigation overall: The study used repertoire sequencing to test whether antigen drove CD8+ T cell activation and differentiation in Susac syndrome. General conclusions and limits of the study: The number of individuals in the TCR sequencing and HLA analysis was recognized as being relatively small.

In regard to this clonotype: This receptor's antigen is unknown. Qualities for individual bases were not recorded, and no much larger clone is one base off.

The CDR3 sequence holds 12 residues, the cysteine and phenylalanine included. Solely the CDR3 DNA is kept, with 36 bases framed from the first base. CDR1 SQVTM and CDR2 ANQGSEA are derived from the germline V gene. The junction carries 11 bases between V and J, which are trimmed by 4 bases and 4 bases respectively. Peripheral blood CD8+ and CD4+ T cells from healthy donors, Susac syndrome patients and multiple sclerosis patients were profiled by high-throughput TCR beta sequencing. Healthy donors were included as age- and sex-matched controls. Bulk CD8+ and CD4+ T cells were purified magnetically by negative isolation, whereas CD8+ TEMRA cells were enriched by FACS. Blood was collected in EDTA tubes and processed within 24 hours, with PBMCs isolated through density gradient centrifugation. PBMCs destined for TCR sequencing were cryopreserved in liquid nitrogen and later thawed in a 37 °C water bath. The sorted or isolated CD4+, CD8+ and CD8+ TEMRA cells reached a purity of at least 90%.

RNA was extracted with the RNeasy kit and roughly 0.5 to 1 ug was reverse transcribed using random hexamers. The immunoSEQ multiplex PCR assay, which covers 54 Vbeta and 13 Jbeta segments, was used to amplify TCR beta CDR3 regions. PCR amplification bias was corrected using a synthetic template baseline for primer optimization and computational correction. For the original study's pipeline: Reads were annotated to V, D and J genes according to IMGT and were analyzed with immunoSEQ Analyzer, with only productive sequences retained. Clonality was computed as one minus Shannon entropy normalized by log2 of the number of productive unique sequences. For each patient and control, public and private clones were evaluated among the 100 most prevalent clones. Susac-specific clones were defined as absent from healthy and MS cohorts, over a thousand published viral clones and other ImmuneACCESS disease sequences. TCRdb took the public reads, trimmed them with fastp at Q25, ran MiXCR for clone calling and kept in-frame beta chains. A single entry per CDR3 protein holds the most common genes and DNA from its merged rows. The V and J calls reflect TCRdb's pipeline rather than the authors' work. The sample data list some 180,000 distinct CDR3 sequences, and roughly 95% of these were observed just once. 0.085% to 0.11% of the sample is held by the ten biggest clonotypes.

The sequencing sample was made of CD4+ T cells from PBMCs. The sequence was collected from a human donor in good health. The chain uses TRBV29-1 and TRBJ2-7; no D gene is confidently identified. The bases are TGCAGCGTTGCCCAGTCCCCTTACGAGCAGTACTTC. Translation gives CSVAQSPYEQYF.